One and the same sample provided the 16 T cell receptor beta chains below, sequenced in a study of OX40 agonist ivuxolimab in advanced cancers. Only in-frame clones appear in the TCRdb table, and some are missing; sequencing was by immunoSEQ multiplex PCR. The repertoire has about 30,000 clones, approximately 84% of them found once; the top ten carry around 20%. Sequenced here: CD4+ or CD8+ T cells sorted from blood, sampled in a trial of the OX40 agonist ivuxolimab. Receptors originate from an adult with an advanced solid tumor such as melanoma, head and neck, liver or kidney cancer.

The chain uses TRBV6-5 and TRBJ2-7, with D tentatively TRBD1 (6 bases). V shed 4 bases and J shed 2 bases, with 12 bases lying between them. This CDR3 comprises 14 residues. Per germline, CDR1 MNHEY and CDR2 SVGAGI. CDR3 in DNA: TGTGCCAGCAGTTGGGGGCAGCAACCCTACGAGCAGTACTTC. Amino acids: CASSWGQQPYEQYF.

CDR3 loop: CASSGGGPYNEQFF. CDR3 sequence (DNA): TGCGCCAGCAGCGGCGGGGGGCCCTACAATGAGCAGTTCTTC. This sequence joins TRBV5-1 and TRBJ2-1, with 8 positions matching TRBD2. CDR1 SGHRS and CDR2 YFSETQ come from the germline V gene. The V gene end was trimmed by 4 bases and the J gene end by 2 bases; junction bases not matched to a gene: 2. CDR3 length equals 14 residues.

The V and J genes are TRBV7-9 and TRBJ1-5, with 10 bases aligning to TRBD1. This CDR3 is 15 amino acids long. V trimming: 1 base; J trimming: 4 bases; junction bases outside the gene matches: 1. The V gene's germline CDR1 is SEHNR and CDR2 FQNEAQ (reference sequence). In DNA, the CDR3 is TGTGCCAGCAGCTTAGGGACAGGGGGAAATCAGCCCCAGCATTTT. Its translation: CASSLGTGGNQPQHF. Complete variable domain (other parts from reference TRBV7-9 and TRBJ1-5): DTGVSQNPRHKITKRGQNVTFRCDPISEHNRLYWYRQTLGQGPEFLTYFQNEAQLEKSRLLSDRFSAERPKGSFSTLEIQRTEQGDSAMYLCASSLGTGGNQPQHFGDGTRLSIL.

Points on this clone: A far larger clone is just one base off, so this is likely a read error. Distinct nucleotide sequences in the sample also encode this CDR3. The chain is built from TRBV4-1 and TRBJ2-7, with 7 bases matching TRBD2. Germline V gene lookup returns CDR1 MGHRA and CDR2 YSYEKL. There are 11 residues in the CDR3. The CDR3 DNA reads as TGCGCCAGCAGCCAGGCGAAGGGACTATTATTC. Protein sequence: CASSQAKGLLF.

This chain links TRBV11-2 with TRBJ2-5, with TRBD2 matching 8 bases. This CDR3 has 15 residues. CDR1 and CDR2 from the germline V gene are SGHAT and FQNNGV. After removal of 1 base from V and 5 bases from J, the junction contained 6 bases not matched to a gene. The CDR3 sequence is CASSLVGRAGETQYF. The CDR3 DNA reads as TGTGCCAGCAGCTTAGTCGGGAGGGCCGGGGAGACCCAGTACTTC.

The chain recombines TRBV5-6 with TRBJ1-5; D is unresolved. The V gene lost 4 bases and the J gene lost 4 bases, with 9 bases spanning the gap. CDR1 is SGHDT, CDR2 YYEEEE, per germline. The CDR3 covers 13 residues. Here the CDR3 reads CASSPAPNQPQHF. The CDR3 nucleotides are TGTGCCAGCAGCCCGGCACCGAATCAGCCCCAGCATTTT.

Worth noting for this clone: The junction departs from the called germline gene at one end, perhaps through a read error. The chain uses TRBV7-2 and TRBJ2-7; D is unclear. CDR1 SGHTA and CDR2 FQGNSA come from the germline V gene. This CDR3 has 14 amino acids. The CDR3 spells CASSLGPGGFEQYF. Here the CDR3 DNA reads TGTGCCAGCAGTTTAGGGCCCGGTGGGTTCGAGCAGTACTTC.

In DNA, the CDR3 is TGTGCCAGCAGTGATATGCTGCTTATAGGGGGCTACACCTTC. As protein: CASSDMLLIGGYTF. This chain connects TRBV2 to TRBJ1-2; D ambiguous. The CDR3 loop spans 14 amino acids. In germline, CDR1 is SNHLY, CDR2 FYNNEI. Trimming shortened V by 3 bases and J by 8 bases, and 16 bases separated the two germline ends.

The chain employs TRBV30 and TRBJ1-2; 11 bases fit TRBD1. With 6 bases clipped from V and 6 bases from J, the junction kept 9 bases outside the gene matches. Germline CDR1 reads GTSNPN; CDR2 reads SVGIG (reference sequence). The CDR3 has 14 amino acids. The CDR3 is CACFPGQGANGYTF. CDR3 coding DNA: TGTGCCTGCTTCCCCGGACAGGGGGCTAATGGCTACACCTTC.

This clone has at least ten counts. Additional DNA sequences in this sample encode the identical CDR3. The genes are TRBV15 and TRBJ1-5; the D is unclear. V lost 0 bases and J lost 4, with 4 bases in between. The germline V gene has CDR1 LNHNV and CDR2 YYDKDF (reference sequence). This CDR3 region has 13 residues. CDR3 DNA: TGTGCCACCAGCAGAGATAGAAATCAGCCCCAGCATTTT. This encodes CATSRDRNQPQHF.

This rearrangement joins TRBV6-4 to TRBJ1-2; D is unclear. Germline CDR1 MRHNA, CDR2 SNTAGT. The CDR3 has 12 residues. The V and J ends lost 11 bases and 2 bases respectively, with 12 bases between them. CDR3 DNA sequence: TGTGCCGATTCGTGGGAGAACTATGGCTACACCTTC. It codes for CADSWENYGYTF.

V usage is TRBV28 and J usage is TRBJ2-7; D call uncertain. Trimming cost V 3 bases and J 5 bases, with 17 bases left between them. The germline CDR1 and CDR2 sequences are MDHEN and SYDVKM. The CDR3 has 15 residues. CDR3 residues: CASSFDSGPHNEQYF. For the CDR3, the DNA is TGTGCCAGCAGTTTTGATTCCGGGCCCCATAACGAGCAGTACTTC.

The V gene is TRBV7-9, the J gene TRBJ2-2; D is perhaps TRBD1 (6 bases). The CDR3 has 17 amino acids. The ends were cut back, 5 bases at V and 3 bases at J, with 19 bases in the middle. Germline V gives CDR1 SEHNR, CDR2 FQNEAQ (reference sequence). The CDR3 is CASSPKNRDADTGELFF. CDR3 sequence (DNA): TGTGCCAGCAGCCCCAAGAACAGGGATGCGGACACCGGGGAGCTGTTTTTT.

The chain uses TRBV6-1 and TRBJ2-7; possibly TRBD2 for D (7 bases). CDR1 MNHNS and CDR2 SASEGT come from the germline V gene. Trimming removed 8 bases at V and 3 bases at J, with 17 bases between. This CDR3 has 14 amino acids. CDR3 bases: TGTGCCAGCGGGAACGGGGGGCGCTTCTACGAGCAGTACTTC. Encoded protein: CASGNGGRFYEQYF.

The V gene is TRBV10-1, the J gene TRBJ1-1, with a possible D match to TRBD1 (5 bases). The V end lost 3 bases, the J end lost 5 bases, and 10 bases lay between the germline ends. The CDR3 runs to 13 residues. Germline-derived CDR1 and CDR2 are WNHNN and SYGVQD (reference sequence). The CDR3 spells CASSEGARTEAFF. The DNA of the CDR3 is TGCGCCAGCAGTGAAGGGGCGCGTACTGAAGCTTTCTTT.

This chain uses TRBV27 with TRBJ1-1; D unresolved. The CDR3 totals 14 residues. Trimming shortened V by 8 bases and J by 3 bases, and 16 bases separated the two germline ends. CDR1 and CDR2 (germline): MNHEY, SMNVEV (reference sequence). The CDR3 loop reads CASGTFGIYTEAFF. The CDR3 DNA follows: TGTGCCAGCGGTACCTTCGGCATTTACACTGAAGCTTTCTTT.